A single sample gave rise to the 28 T cell receptor beta chains below, sequenced in a study of identifying expanded T cells in peripheral blood. Profiling relied on immunoSEQ multiplex PCR, and the TCRdb table lists in-frame clones only, not all of them. The table includes roughly 100,000 clones, around nine tenths detected once. Sequenced: blood. These receptors were collected from a person between 18 and 75 years old in good health.

Remarks on this clone: The sample contains more than one DNA sequence encoding this CDR3. V gene TRBV6-5 combines with J gene TRBJ2-7; 8 nucleotides line up with TRBD1. This CDR3 is built from 13 residues. V lost 4 bases, J lost 4 bases, and 3 bases stayed unmatched. Germline CDR1 and CDR2: MNHEY and SVGAGI. The CDR3 DNA reads as TGTGCCAGCAGTTCCACAGGGGGGTACGAGCAGTACTTC. The encoded protein is CASSSTGGYEQYF.

The V call is TRBV4-3, the J call TRBJ2-1; 9 nucleotides agree with TRBD2. After removal of 0 bases from V and 2 bases from J, the junction contained 8 bases not matched to a gene. Germline assignment: CDR1 LGHNA and CDR2 YSLEER. The CDR3 spans 18 residues. CDR3 sequence reads: CASSQDPVSGRTYNEQFF. The DNA for the CDR3 is TGCGCCAGCAGCCAAGATCCGGTTAGCGGGAGAACCTACAATGAGCAGTTCTTC.

V and J are TRBV28 and TRBJ2-3, with D possibly being TRBD2 (6 bases). The CDR3 spans 15 residues. Between the trimmed V and J ends, which lost 8 bases and 0 bases, there was a span of 15 bases. CDR1 is MDHEN and CDR2 is SYDVKM in the germline V gene. The CDR3 loop reads CASGSGGESTDTQYF. The CDR3 DNA is TGTGCCAGCGGGTCCGGCGGGGAAAGCACAGATACGCAGTATTTT.

The chain links TRBV30 to TRBJ2-7, with no clear D. Trimming left V 0 bases short and J 2 bases short, with 5 bases between. Germline V lookup: CDR1 GTSNPN, CDR2 SVGIG (reference sequence). This CDR3 has 12 amino acids. The CDR3 loop is CAWSVMAYEQYF. The CDR3 coding sequence is TGTGCCTGGAGTGTAATGGCCTACGAGCAGTACTTC.

The sample holds one count of this clone. V is TRBV27 and J is TRBJ1-2; D call uncertain. Germline assignment: CDR1 MNHEY and CDR2 SMNVEV (reference sequence). The CDR3 has 15 amino acids. The V end was cut by 2 bases, the J end by 3 bases, with 13 bases between. The CDR3 coding sequence is TGTGCCAGCAGTTTAAACCGGGAACACTACTATGGCTACACCTTC. It encodes CASSLNREHYYGYTF.

The genes are TRBV2 and TRBJ1-2; D might be TRBD1 (6 bases). Germline CDR1 and CDR2: SNHLY and FYNNEI. The ends were cut back, 1 base at V and 0 bases at J, with 12 bases in the middle. The length of the CDR3 is 16 residues. CDR3 nucleotides: TGTGCCAGCAGTGAAGGGGGGCGGGAAGCTAACTATGGCTACACCTTC. Translated: CASSEGGREANYGYTF. The variable domain in full, with the rest retrieved from reference TRBV2 and TRBJ1-2, is EPEVTQTPSHQVTQMGQEVILRCVPISNHLYFYWYRQILGQKVEFLVSFYNNEISEKSEIFDDQFSVERPDGSNFTLKIRSTKLEDSAMYFCASSEGGREANYGYTFGSGTRLTVV.

This chain connects TRBV7-8 to TRBJ2-7; D ambiguous. This CDR3 comprises 14 residues. CDR1 SGHVS and CDR2 FQNEAQ come from the germline V gene. V was trimmed by 2 bases and J by 3 bases, leaving 11 bases between them. CDR3 sequence: CASSLTPFGYEQYF. CDR3 coding DNA: TGTGCCAGCAGCTTAACGCCCTTCGGCTACGAGCAGTACTTC.

This chain links TRBV18 with TRBJ2-1, with D possibly TRBD1 on 5 matching bases. Trimming took 1 base from V and 12 from J, leaving 13 bases between them. This CDR3 comprises 13 residues. The V gene's germline CDR1 is KGHSH and CDR2 LQKENI. In nucleotides, the CDR3 is TGTGCCAGCTCACCACTCGACGATCAGGGGCAGTTCTTC. It translates to CASSPLDDQGQFF.

This clone was seen just once. The genes are TRBV9 and TRBJ1-2; D not certain. V shed 4 bases and J shed 8 bases, with 18 bases lying between them. Germline-derived CDR1 and CDR2 are SGDLS and YYNGEE. The CDR3 spans 14 residues. This CDR3 is CASSPGGVGTGYTF. Here the CDR3 DNA reads TGTGCCAGCAGCCCAGGTGGTGTGGGTACAGGCTACACCTTC.

The chain is built from TRBV30 and TRBJ2-7; no clear D gene. The CDR3 sequence is 12 residues long. CDR1 and CDR2 from the germline V gene are GTSNPN and SVGIG (reference sequence). V dropped 5 bases and J dropped 5 bases, with 13 bases sitting between them. CDR3 sequence reads: CAWGSTRDEQYF. The CDR3 region has the DNA TGTGCCTGGGGTTCGACACGGGACGAGCAGTACTTC.

The genes are TRBV5-1 and TRBJ1-2, with D possibly matching TRBD1 (5 bases). The CDR3 is made up of 13 amino acids. V was trimmed by 1 base and J by 6 bases, leaving 10 bases between them. Germline V gene lookup returns CDR1 SGHRS and CDR2 YFSETQ. CDR3 region: CASSLMGEDGYTF. CDR3 bases: TGCGCCAGCAGCTTGATGGGGGAGGATGGCTACACCTTC. Full variable domain (remainder filled in from reference TRBV5-1 and TRBJ1-2): KAGVTQTPRYLIKTRGQQVTLSCSPISGHRSVSWYQQTPGQGLQFLFEYFSETQRNKGNFPGRFSGRQFSNSRSEMNVSTLELGDSALYLCASSLMGEDGYTFGSGTRLTVV.

The gene calls are TRBV28 and TRBJ1-1; D gene uncertain. The CDR3 has 13 amino acids. Trimming removed 6 bases at V and 9 bases at J, with 17 bases between. The V gene's germline CDR1 is MDHEN and CDR2 SYDVKM. Here the CDR3 DNA reads TGTGCCAGCAGCCCGCTGGCTGACGTCAAAGCTTTCTTT. As protein: CASSPLADVKAFF.

J is TRBJ1-2 and V is TRBV2, with D tentatively TRBD1 (5 bases). CDR1 and CDR2 from the germline V gene are SNHLY and FYNNEI. V was cut by 5 bases and J by 3 bases, with 13 bases left in between. The CDR3 runs to 14 residues. CDR3 coding DNA: TGTGCCAGCAGTACAGGACCAACCTACTATGGCTACACCTTC. It translates to CASSTGPTYYGYTF.

The gene calls are TRBV19 and TRBJ2-3, with 8 bases lining up with TRBD1. The CDR3 covers 13 residues. Germline V gives CDR1 LNHDA, CDR2 SQIVND (reference sequence). V was pared by 8 bases and J by 5 bases, with 6 bases of the junction left unmatched. CDR3 DNA: TGTGCCAGTCTAGGACAGGGAGGAGATACGCAGTATTTT. This encodes CASLGQGGDTQYF.

The chain joins TRBV19 to TRBJ1-2; 7 bases line up with TRBD1. Germline-derived CDR1 and CDR2 are LNHDA and SQIVND (reference sequence). This CDR3 region has 15 residues. Unmatched junction bases numbered 11, after V lost 10 bases and J lost 0 bases. The CDR3 coding sequence is TGTGCCACCTCGGACAGGAGAGGGACTAACTATGGCTACACCTTC. Protein sequence: CATSDRRGTNYGYTF. Full variable domain (rest looked up from reference TRBV19 and TRBJ1-2): DGGITQSPKYLFRKEGQNVTLSCEQNLNHDAMYWYRQDPGQGLRLIYYSQIVNDFQKGDIAEGYSVSREKKESFPLTVTSAQKNPTAFYLCATSDRRGTNYGYTFGSGTRLTVV.

The chain couples TRBV5-1 to TRBJ2-3; D is undetermined. V gave up 0 bases and J gave up 2 bases, with 4 bases separating them. Germline-derived CDR1 and CDR2 are SGHRS and YFSETQ. This CDR3 has 13 residues. The CDR3 nucleotides read TGCGCCAGCAGCTTGGGACCCACAGATACGCAGTATTTT. Amino acid sequence: CASSLGPTDTQYF.

The table lists this clone with a few counts. The genes are TRBV20-1 and TRBJ1-3; a possible D gene is TRBD1 (5 bases). Germline CDR1 and CDR2: DFQATT and SNEGSKA (reference sequence). Trimming cost V 7 bases and J 2 bases, with 6 bases left between them. The CDR3 runs 11 residues. The CDR3 here is CSGGAGNTIYF. CDR3 bases: TGCAGTGGGGGGGCTGGAAACACCATATATTTT.

The chain has TRBV2 and TRBJ2-2; D unresolved. Trimming took off 8 bases at V and 7 bases at J, with 11 bases between the two ends. The CDR3 is made up of 12 amino acids. Germline CDR1 and CDR2: SNHLY and FYNNEI. The chain's CDR3 is CASQPWGGELFF. Written as DNA, the CDR3 is TGTGCCAGCCAACCATGGGGCGGGGAGCTGTTTTTT.

About this clone: An end of the junction does not agree with germline; a read error may underlie this. J is TRBJ1-3 and V is TRBV10-1; TRBD1 matches 11 bases. This CDR3 has 14 amino acids. Germline lookup yields CDR1 WNHNN and CDR2 SYGVQD (reference sequence). The CDR3: CASSEASGTGGPGF. The DNA for the CDR3 is TGCGCCAGCAGTGAGGCTTCGGGGACAGGGGGTCCGGGGTTT.

The V call is TRBV6-1, the J call TRBJ1-2, with D uncertain. CDR3 length equals 13 residues. V lost 6 bases, J lost 4 bases, and 12 bases lay in between. Germline lookup yields CDR1 MNHNS and CDR2 SASEGT. In DNA form, the CDR3 reads TGTGCCAGCAGAGTGACGGAAAGCTATGGCTACACCTTC. Encoded protein: CASRVTESYGYTF.

The gene calls are TRBV6-1 and TRBJ2-1, with 12 positions matching TRBD2. V gave up 7 bases and J gave up 8 bases; unmatched junction bases: 9. CDR1 MNHNS and CDR2 SASEGT come from the germline V gene. The CDR3 runs to 15 residues. This CDR3 reads CASTALAGGGDEQFF. The CDR3 region has the DNA TGTGCCAGCACCGCCCTAGCGGGGGGGGGCGATGAGCAGTTCTTC.

V and J are TRBV5-5 and TRBJ2-7; D perhaps matches TRBD2 (5 bases). Germline V CDR1 and CDR2: SGHKS, YYEKEE (reference sequence). The CDR3 runs 11 residues. V was clipped by 2 bases and J by 10 bases, with 10 bases between them. The CDR3 nucleotides read TGTGCCAGCAGCTTAACCGACTACCAGTACTTC. This codes for CASSLTDYQYF.

The rearrangement uses TRBV7-2 and TRBJ2-3; 15 positions match TRBD2. The CDR3 has 17 amino acids. V trimming: 4 bases; J trimming: 6 bases; junction bases outside the gene matches: 8. Looked up from germline, CDR1 is SGHTA and CDR2 is FQGNSA. This CDR3 is CASSYRGLAGGPDTQYF. The CDR3 bases are TGTGCCAGCAGCTACCGAGGACTAGCGGGGGGGCCTGATACGCAGTATTTT.

The chain carries TRBV7-2 and TRBJ2-7, with TRBD2 identical over 11 bases. CDR3 size: 16 residues. Germline loops: CDR1 SGHTA, CDR2 FQGNSA. Germline trimming cut 5 bases from V and 3 bases from J; bases unmatched to any gene: 9. Here the CDR3 DNA reads TGTGCCAGCAGCCTGATGCTAGCGGGGGGCTTCTACGAGCAGTACTTC. It translates to CASSLMLAGGFYEQYF.

This clone is a singleton in its sample. This chain connects TRBV12-5 to TRBJ2-7, with 8 bases identical to TRBD2. The V and J ends lost 6 bases and 3 bases, in that order; junction bases with no gene match: 7. CDR1 and CDR2 (germline): LGHNT, FRNRAP. The CDR3 spans 14 residues. CDR3 DNA sequence: TGTGCTAGTGGCGGGCGGGGGGCCCACTACGAGCAGTACTTC. Translation: CASGGRGAHYEQYF.

The rearrangement links TRBV5-6 to TRBJ2-2; 8 bases line up with TRBD1. Germline loops: CDR1 SGHDT, CDR2 YYEEEE. This CDR3 is 16 amino acids long. V gave up 0 bases and J gave up 3 bases; unmatched junction bases: 4. CDR3 nucleotides: TGTGCCAGCAGCTTGGGGACAGGGTGGGACACCGGGGAGCTGTTTTTT. It encodes CASSLGTGWDTGELFF.

This rearrangement joins TRBV11-2 to TRBJ2-3, with D unresolved. The CDR3 has 14 amino acids. V was clipped by 1 base and J by 6 bases, with 11 bases between them. Germline CDR1 reads SGHAT; CDR2 reads FQNNGV. CDR3 DNA: TGTGCCAGCAGCTTAGCTCTAGTATCGGATACGCAGTATTTT. Translated: CASSLALVSDTQYF.

The gene calls are TRBV4-3 and TRBJ2-1; 8 nucleotides align to TRBD1. The CDR3 sequence is 15 residues long. V dropped 1 base and J dropped 5; count of bases not matched to a gene: 4. Germline CDR1 and CDR2: LGHNA and YSLEER. CDR3 bases: TGCGCCAGCAGCCAAGCCAGGGGGCGACACAATGAGCAGTTCTTC. Translated, it gives CASSQARGRHNEQFF.